A selection of T cell receptor beta chains follows, all from one sample in a study of cytomegalovirus exposure and HLA in healthy donors. Some clones are missing from TCRdb's copy, which holds only in-frame ones; the method was immunoSEQ multiplex PCR. This repertoire shows fewer than 150,000 clones, under 70% found once; its top ten account for about 7.7%. Specimen: PBMCs. The source of these receptors is a man aged 18 to 35 in good health and CMV-seropositive. Both conserved end residues are part of each CDR3. The D gene is left open where the match is weak. Size values are once, few and many counts, or a class for expanded clones, and some rows have none.

clone size: -
V gene: TRBV30
D gene: -
J gene: TRBJ2-3
CDR3 protein: CAWSLMTGRQYF
CDR3 DNA: TGTGCCTGGAGTCTCATGACAGGAAGGCAGTATTTT

clone size: -
V gene: TRBV5-1
D gene: -
J gene: TRBJ2-1
CDR3 protein: CASSPDRSSYNEQFF
CDR3 DNA: TGCGCCAGCAGCCCCGACAGATCCTCCTACAATGAGCAGTTCTTC

clone size: -
V gene: TRBV2
D gene: -
J gene: TRBJ2-1
CDR3 protein: CASSSLRDEQFF
CDR3 DNA: TGTGCCAGCAGTTCACTTCGGGATGAGCAGTTCTTC

clone size: few
V gene: TRBV6-1
D gene: TRBD1
J gene: TRBJ2-3
CDR3 protein: CASSTMDRGADTQYF
CDR3 DNA: TGTGCCAGCAGTACAATGGACAGGGGTGCCGATACGCAGTATTTT

clone size: once
V gene: TRBV9
D gene: -
J gene: TRBJ2-3
CDR3 protein: CASSVGVLASTDTQYF
CDR3 DNA: TGTGCCAGCAGCGTAGGGGTGCTAGCTAGCACAGATACGCAGTATTTT

clone size: few
V gene: TRBV10-3
D gene: -
J gene: TRBJ2-5
CDR3 protein: CAIRGNSGTQYF
CDR3 DNA: TGTGCCATCCGGGGGAATAGTGGGACCCAGTACTTC

clone size: -
V gene: TRBV27
D gene: -
J gene: TRBJ1-5
CDR3 protein: CASSDGDSNQPQHF
CDR3 DNA: TGTGCCAGCTCGGACGGGGATAGCAATCAGCCCCAGCATTTT

clone size: few
V gene: TRBV18
D gene: TRBD1
J gene: TRBJ1-5
CDR3 protein: CASSPDRVTSNQPQHF
CDR3 DNA: TGTGCCAGCTCACCGGACAGGGTGACTAGCAATCAGCCCCAGCATTTT

clone size: -
V gene: TRBV28
D gene: -
J gene: TRBJ1-1
CDR3 protein: CASSEIPGNTEAFF
CDR3 DNA: TGTGCCAGCAGTGAGATCCCTGGGAACACTGAAGCTTTCTTT

clone size: once
V gene: TRBV2
D gene: TRBD2
J gene: TRBJ2-1
CDR3 protein: CASSEISGAPNEQFF
CDR3 DNA: TGTGCCAGCAGTGAAATTAGCGGGGCCCCAAATGAGCAGTTCTTC

clone size: -
V gene: TRBV7-9
D gene: -
J gene: TRBJ1-5
CDR3 protein: CASSRGRERNQPQHF
CDR3 DNA: TGTGCCAGCAGCCGGGGCCGGGAGCGCAATCAGCCCCAGCATTTT

clone size: -
V gene: TRBV6-1
D gene: -
J gene: TRBJ2-1
CDR3 protein: CASSGWQIRDEQFF
CDR3 DNA: TGTGCCAGCAGTGGATGGCAGATTCGGGATGAGCAGTTCTTC

clone size: -
V gene: TRBV9
D gene: -
J gene: TRBJ1-2
CDR3 protein: CASSSITGPGGDGYTF
CDR3 DNA: TGTGCCAGCAGCTCCATTACGGGACCGGGGGGGGATGGCTACACCTTC

clone size: few
V gene: TRBV2
D gene: -
J gene: TRBJ1-6
CDR3 protein: CASSTYQGTGSPLHF
CDR3 DNA: TGTGCCAGCAGTACCTATCAGGGGACCGGATCACCCCTCCACTTT

clone size: -
V gene: TRBV19
D gene: -
J gene: TRBJ1-2
CDR3 protein: CASSIETSYGYTF
CDR3 DNA: TGTGCCAGTAGTATAGAGACTAGCTATGGCTACACCTTC

clone size: -
V gene: TRBV19
D gene: -
J gene: TRBJ2-2
CDR3 protein: CASSIGYGTGELFF
CDR3 DNA: TGTGCCAGTAGTATAGGGTACGGCACCGGGGAGCTGTTTTTT

clone size: -
V gene: TRBV5-3
D gene: -
J gene: TRBJ1-6
CDR3 protein: CARSLGQINSPLHF
CDR3 DNA: TGTGCCAGAAGCTTGGGGCAGATTAATTCACCCCTCCACTTT

clone size: few
V gene: TRBV6-1
D gene: -
J gene: TRBJ2-2
CDR3 protein: CASTIFGAGELFF
CDR3 DNA: TGTGCCAGCACAATTTTCGGTGCCGGGGAGCTGTTTTTT

clone size: -
V gene: TRBV5-4
D gene: TRBD1
J gene: TRBJ2-7
CDR3 protein: CASSLTGAPLYEQYF
CDR3 DNA: TGTGCCAGCAGCTTGACAGGGGCCCCCCTCTACGAGCAGTACTTC

clone size: -
V gene: TRBV2
D gene: TRBD1
J gene: TRBJ2-5
CDR3 protein: CASTGTGGVGTQYF
CDR3 DNA: TGTGCCAGCACCGGGACAGGGGGTGTGGGGACCCAGTACTTC

clone size: -
V gene: TRBV6-4
D gene: TRBD2
J gene: TRBJ2-1
CDR3 protein: CASGAMRGDEQFF
CDR3 DNA: TGTGCCAGTGGGGCCATGCGGGGGGATGAGCAGTTCTTC

clone size: -
V gene: TRBV2
D gene: -
J gene: TRBJ1-1
CDR3 protein: CASSGGGQLNTEAFF
CDR3 DNA: TGTGCCAGCAGTGGAGGGGGACAACTCAACACTGAAGCTTTCTTT

clone size: -
V gene: TRBV5-4
D gene: -
J gene: TRBJ1-2
CDR3 protein: CASSLADSGYTF
CDR3 DNA: TGTGCCAGCAGCTTGGCCGACTCTGGCTACACCTTC

clone size: -
V gene: TRBV20-1
D gene: -
J gene: TRBJ1-1
CDR3 protein: CSGWGDTEAFF
CDR3 DNA: TGCAGTGGTTGGGGGGACACTGAAGCTTTCTTT

clone size: few
V gene: TRBV27
D gene: -
J gene: TRBJ1-4
CDR3 protein: CASSRGGTNEKLFF
CDR3 DNA: TGTGCCAGCAGCCGGGGGGGGACTAATGAAAAACTGTTTTTT

clone size: -
V gene: TRBV6-5
D gene: TRBD1
J gene: TRBJ1-2
CDR3 protein: CASSYASRQGRGSYTF
CDR3 DNA: TGTGCCAGCAGTTACGCCAGCCGACAGGGGCGAGGTAGCTACACCTTC

clone size: once
V gene: TRBV2
D gene: -
J gene: TRBJ1-2
CDR3 protein: CASSDRLLRGYTF
CDR3 DNA: TGTGCCAGCAGTGATCGTCTCCTTCGTGGCTACACCTTC

clone size: -
V gene: TRBV7-8
D gene: TRBD1
J gene: TRBJ1-6
CDR3 protein: CASSLQGENSPLHF
CDR3 DNA: TGTGCCAGCAGTCTACAGGGGGAAAATTCACCCCTCCACTTT

clone size: -
V gene: TRBV19
D gene: -
J gene: TRBJ2-3
CDR3 protein: CASSPGTDTQYF
CDR3 DNA: TGTGCCAGTTCTCCGGGTACAGATACGCAGTATTTT

clone size: -
V gene: TRBV6-5
D gene: -
J gene: TRBJ2-3
CDR3 protein: CASSYSGRAFTDTQYF
CDR3 DNA: TGTGCCAGCAGTTACTCCGGCAGGGCCTTCACAGATACGCAGTATTTT

clone size: -
V gene: TRBV30
D gene: -
J gene: TRBJ1-5
CDR3 protein: CAWSVQGGQPQHF
CDR3 DNA: TGTGCCTGGAGTGTACAGGGCGGCCAGCCCCAGCATTTT

clone size: -
V gene: TRBV2
D gene: -
J gene: TRBJ1-1
CDR3 protein: CASIKKGGQNTEAFF
CDR3 DNA: TGTGCCAGCATTAAAAAAGGAGGGCAAAACACTGAAGCTTTCTTT

clone size: -
V gene: TRBV5-1
D gene: TRBD1
J gene: TRBJ2-3
CDR3 protein: CASSRGQGGPDTQYF
CDR3 DNA: TGCGCCAGCAGCCGGGGACAGGGAGGGCCAGATACGCAGTATTTT

clone size: few
V gene: TRBV6-4
D gene: -
J gene: TRBJ2-2
CDR3 protein: CASSNSVDSGELFF
CDR3 DNA: TGTGCCAGCAGTAACTCGGTCGACTCCGGGGAGCTGTTTTTT

clone size: -
V gene: TRBV7-2
D gene: TRBD1
J gene: TRBJ1-2
CDR3 protein: CASSLGGTGGKGYTF
CDR3 DNA: TGTGCCAGCAGCTTAGGGGGCACAGGGGGGAAAGGCTACACCTTC

clone size: once
V gene: TRBV5-1
D gene: -
J gene: TRBJ1-5
CDR3 protein: CASSLQGEGNQPQHF
CDR3 DNA: TGCGCCAGCAGCCTACAGGGTGAGGGCAATCAGCCCCAGCATTTT

clone size: few
V gene: TRBV6-1
D gene: TRBD2
J gene: TRBJ2-1
CDR3 protein: CASSPGTSSYEQFF
CDR3 DNA: TGTGCCAGCAGCCCCGGGACTAGCTCATATGAGCAGTTCTTC

clone size: -
V gene: TRBV19
D gene: TRBD1
J gene: TRBJ1-1
CDR3 protein: CASSRGRGAEAFF
CDR3 DNA: TGTGCCAGTAGTAGGGGCAGGGGGGCTGAAGCTTTCTTT

clone size: -
V gene: TRBV15
D gene: TRBD2
J gene: TRBJ2-1
CDR3 protein: CATSRSGGSYNEQFF
CDR3 DNA: TGTGCCACCAGCCGTAGCGGGGGCTCCTACAATGAGCAGTTCTTC

clone size: -
V gene: TRBV11-2
D gene: -
J gene: TRBJ2-7
CDR3 protein: CASSFKGVREQYF
CDR3 DNA: TGTGCCAGCAGCTTTAAAGGGGTACGCGAGCAGTACTTC

clone size: -
V gene: TRBV5-6
D gene: TRBD1
J gene: TRBJ2-5
CDR3 protein: CASSLAATGGAETQYF
CDR3 DNA: TGTGCCAGCAGCTTGGCCGCGACAGGGGGCGCGGAGACCCAGTACTTC

clone size: -
V gene: TRBV7-6
D gene: -
J gene: TRBJ1-1
CDR3 protein: CASSPTGNTEAFF
CDR3 DNA: TGTGCCAGCAGCCCCACAGGGAACACTGAAGCTTTCTTT

clone size: -
V gene: TRBV2
D gene: -
J gene: TRBJ1-1
CDR3 protein: CASREYFVGNTEAFF
CDR3 DNA: TGTGCCAGCAGGGAATACTTTGTCGGGAACACTGAAGCTTTCTTT

clone size: -
V gene: TRBV5-1
D gene: -
J gene: TRBJ2-2
CDR3 protein: CASRSQGNKAGELFF
CDR3 DNA: TGCGCCAGCAGATCCCAGGGGAACAAAGCCGGGGAGCTGTTTTTT

clone size: -
V gene: TRBV19
D gene: -
J gene: TRBJ1-5
CDR3 protein: CASSVIGRAVFSNQPQHF
CDR3 DNA: TGTGCCAGTAGTGTTATCGGCAGGGCCGTATTTAGCAATCAGCCCCAGCATTTT

clone size: -
V gene: TRBV11-3
D gene: TRBD1
J gene: TRBJ2-7
CDR3 protein: CASSPTGDEQYF
CDR3 DNA: TGTGCCAGCAGTCCGACAGGGGACGAGCAGTACTTC

clone size: few
V gene: TRBV6-1
D gene: -
J gene: TRBJ1-6
CDR3 protein: CASSEERAGYSPLHF
CDR3 DNA: TGTGCCAGCAGTGAAGAAAGGGCAGGGTATTCACCCCTCCACTTT

clone size: -
V gene: TRBV5-4
D gene: -
J gene: TRBJ2-2
CDR3 protein: CASSLKDKNTGELFF
CDR3 DNA: TGTGCCAGCAGCCTCAAGGACAAGAACACCGGGGAGCTGTTTTTT

clone size: -
V gene: TRBV7-2
D gene: -
J gene: TRBJ1-2
CDR3 protein: CASSLGGGYGYTF
CDR3 DNA: TGTGCCAGCAGCTTAGGAGGGGGCTATGGCTACACCTTC

clone size: -
V gene: TRBV5-4
D gene: -
J gene: TRBJ2-1
CDR3 protein: CASSSLEQFF
CDR3 DNA: TGTGCCAGCAGCTCCCTCGAGCAGTTCTTC

clone size: -
V gene: TRBV5-1
D gene: TRBD1
J gene: TRBJ2-1
CDR3 protein: CASSRGQNDPQFF
CDR3 DNA: TGCGCCAGCAGCCGGGGACAGAATGACCCGCAGTTCTTC

clone size: -
V gene: TRBV28
D gene: -
J gene: TRBJ1-1
CDR3 protein: CASAGTEAFF
CDR3 DNA: TGTGCCAGTGCAGGGACTGAAGCTTTCTTT

clone size: few
V gene: TRBV5-1
D gene: TRBD1
J gene: TRBJ1-6
CDR3 protein: CASSLGQGNSPLHF
CDR3 DNA: TGCGCCAGCAGCTTGGGACAGGGAAATTCACCCCTCCACTTT

clone size: -
V gene: TRBV9
D gene: -
J gene: TRBJ1-1
CDR3 protein: CASSVGNRLKNTEAFF
CDR3 DNA: TGTGCCAGCAGCGTAGGAAACAGGCTAAAAAACACTGAAGCTTTCTTT

clone size: few
V gene: TRBV30
D gene: TRBD2
J gene: TRBJ2-7
CDR3 protein: CAWGGTRKEQYF
CDR3 DNA: TGTGCCTGGGGCGGGACTAGAAAAGAGCAGTACTTC